This T cell receptor beta chain was obtained from a study of cytomegalovirus exposure and HLA in healthy donors. The V segment lost 1 base and the J segment 2 bases; nucleotides outside the gene matches: 6. CDR1 and CDR2 (germline): SGHDN, FVKESK. This CDR3 has 17 amino acids. 60 Vbeta and 13 Jbeta primers were used in PCR. Sequenced by immunoSEQ multiplex PCR; TCRdb stores in-frame clones only, minus some. The sample holds fewer than 200,000 clones, about 80% seen once. This receptor was obtained from a woman aged 30 to 39 in good health and CMV-seronegative. The chain couples TRBV14 to TRBJ2-5; 11 nucleotides line up with TRBD1. The sequenced material came from PBMCs. CDR3 in amino acids: CASSQGFGTGGQETQYF. The CDR3 nucleotides are TGTGCCAGCAGCCAAGGGTTCGGGACAGGGGGACAAGAGACCCAGTACTTC.